These 31 T cell receptor beta chains were all obtained from the same sample, sequenced in a study of monozygotic twins with inflammatory bowel disease. TCRdb reanalyzed the 5' RACE reads, giving one entry per CDR3 protein sequence and no DNA. Its table lists around 380,000 distinct CDR3 sequences. The sequenced material came from blood. All receptors derive from a human donor with ulcerative colitis or Crohn's disease, or a healthy co-twin of an affected twin (not recorded which).

The chain has TRBV2 and TRBJ2-5; the TCRdb call, TRBD2, lacks DNA for checking. The length of the CDR3 is 11 residues. Per the germline V gene, CDR1 is SNHLY and CDR2 is FYNNEI. CDR3 in amino acids: CALAVQETQYF.

This chain links TRBV7-7 with TRBJ2-3. CDR3 length: 14 amino acids. Germline assignment: CDR1 SSHAT and CDR2 FNYEAQ (reference sequence). CDR3 residues: CASSLAYNTDTQYF.

The CDR3 is CASSEYGRQPQHF. J is TRBJ1-5 and V is TRBV2. This CDR3 is 13 amino acids long. Germline V gives CDR1 SNHLY, CDR2 FYNNEI.

The chain couples TRBV5-4 to TRBJ2-3; TCRdb's D call, TRBD2, is unchecked because there is no DNA. Germline assignment: CDR1 SGHNT and CDR2 YYREEE (reference sequence). This CDR3 has 15 residues. The CDR3 is CASTYSSGRTDTQYF. The full variable domain, with the rest looked up from reference TRBV5-4 and TRBJ2-3, is ETGVTQSPTHLIKTRGQQVTLRCSSQSGHNTVSWYQQALGQGPQFIFQYYREEENGRGNFPPRFSGLQFPNYSSELNVNALELDDSALYLCASTYSSGRTDTQYFGPGTRLTVL.

The CDR3 region is CASSLASGNPNTGELFF. J is TRBJ2-2 and V is TRBV7-9; the TCRdb D gene call, TRBD1, has no DNA to confirm it. CDR1 SEHNR and CDR2 FQNEAQ come from the germline V gene (reference sequence). The CDR3 runs 17 residues.

J is TRBJ2-6 and V is TRBV6-5. The CDR3 loop spans 15 amino acids. The V gene's germline CDR1 is MNHEY and CDR2 SVGAGI. CDR3 amino acids: CASSYEASGANVLTF.

The V call is TRBV28, the J call TRBJ2-7; absent DNA, TCRdb's TRBD2 call cannot be checked. Germline CDR1 and CDR2: MDHEN and SYDVKM. The CDR3 spans 14 residues. CDR3 loop: CASNAVAGPYEQYF. The variable domain in full, with the rest retrieved from reference TRBV28 and TRBJ2-7, is DVKVTQSSRYLVKRTGEKVFLECVQDMDHENMFWYRQDPGLGLRLIYFSYDVKMKEKGDIPEGYSVSREKKERFSLILESASTNQTSMYLCASNAVAGPYEQYFGPGTRLTVT.

This chain's CDR3 is CASSVVPLGEQYF. V usage is TRBV9 and J usage is TRBJ2-7; with no DNA, the TCRdb D assignment of TRBD2 cannot be verified. The CDR3 consists of 13 residues. Germline V gene data show CDR1 as SGDLS and CDR2 as YYNGEE.

The chain joins TRBV28 to TRBJ1-2; the D call of TRBD1 rests on TCRdb alone, since no DNA is present to check it. Germline assignment: CDR1 MDHEN and CDR2 SYDVKM. This CDR3 has 14 residues. CDR3 protein: CASSLRGGIGGYTF.

This sequence joins TRBV4-1 and TRBJ2-1; TCRdb selects TRBD2, and the lack of DNA leaves this call unchecked. The length of the CDR3 is 15 residues. The V gene's germline CDR1 is MGHRA and CDR2 YSYEKL. This chain's CDR3 is CASSQVVWTSGEQFF.

The chain links TRBV29-1 to TRBJ2-2; as DNA is missing, the TRBD1 call by TCRdb cannot be tested. The germline CDR1 and CDR2 sequences are SQVTM and ANQGSEA. CDR3 length equals 14 residues. The CDR3: CSIRQGVGFGELFF.

The V and J genes are TRBV29-1 and TRBJ2-5; TCRdb calls TRBD1, which cannot be checked without DNA. This CDR3 has 14 residues. Germline CDR1 and CDR2: SQVTM and ANQGSEA. The CDR3 loop reads CSVSKTGGKQTQYF.

The V and J genes are TRBV29-1 and TRBJ2-2; no DNA is available, so the TRBD1 call from TCRdb remains unchecked. The germline CDR1 and CDR2 sequences are SQVTM and ANQGSEA. The length of the CDR3 is 15 residues. CDR3 loop: CSVEVSVGGPGELFF.

This chain joins TRBV2 and TRBJ2-5. The CDR3 has 11 residues. Germline lookup yields CDR1 SNHLY and CDR2 FYNNEI. CDR3 protein: CASSESGTQYF.

The V gene is TRBV7-6, the J gene TRBJ2-3; TCRdb returns TRBD1, unconfirmable since there is no DNA. Per germline, CDR1 SGHVS and CDR2 FNYEAQ. CDR3 length: 16 residues. CDR3 loop: CASSFGGTGSTDTQYF.

This rearrangement joins TRBV19 to TRBJ2-7; TCRdb reports TRBD1, a call that lacks DNA to check it against. Germline CDR1 reads LNHDA; CDR2 reads SQIVND (reference sequence). This CDR3 region has 14 residues. The CDR3 spells CASSNHGGTYEQYF.

The chain links TRBV5-6 to TRBJ1-3; TCRdb's D gene call, TRBD1, goes unchecked for lack of DNA. CDR1 and CDR2 (germline): SGHDT, YYEEEE. The CDR3 has 16 amino acids. The CDR3 loop reads CASSFRGRQNLNTIYF.

V is TRBV5-1 and J is TRBJ2-2; TCRdb indicates TRBD2, and absent DNA this call remains unverified. Per germline, CDR1 SGHRS and CDR2 YFSETQ. The CDR3 spans 15 residues. CDR3 sequence reads: CASSPETSGRGELFF.

The genes are TRBV9 and TRBJ2-1; TCRdb's D gene call, TRBD1, goes unchecked for lack of DNA. CDR3 length equals 14 residues. In germline, CDR1 is SGDLS, CDR2 YYNGEE. This CDR3 reads CASSGGTLWNEQFF.

J is TRBJ1-1 and V is TRBV2; checking the TCRdb D call of TRBD1 is not possible without DNA. Germline V CDR1 and CDR2: SNHLY, FYNNEI. The CDR3 runs to 15 residues. The CDR3 here is CASTLDRAVNTEAFF. The full variable domain, with the rest looked up from reference TRBV2 and TRBJ1-1, is EPEVTQTPSHQVTQMGQEVILRCVPISNHLYFYWYRQILGQKVEFLVSFYNNEISEKSEIFDDQFSVERPDGSNFTLKIRSTKLEDSAMYFCASTLDRAVNTEAFFGQGTRLTVV.

This chain connects TRBV7-8 to TRBJ1-5; the TCRdb D gene call, TRBD1, has no DNA to confirm it. The CDR3 runs to 17 residues. Germline CDR1 SGHVS, CDR2 FQNEAQ. The CDR3 loop reads CASSSREQVYSNQPQHF.

The rearrangement links TRBV6-5 to TRBJ1-5; TCRdb indicates TRBD1, and absent DNA this call remains unverified. CDR1 and CDR2 (germline): MNHEY, SVGAGI. This CDR3 has 15 amino acids. The CDR3 spells CASSYGGTANQPQHF.

The chain joins TRBV27 to TRBJ2-5. The CDR3 has 13 amino acids. The germline gives CDR1 MNHEY, CDR2 SMNVEV (reference sequence). This CDR3 reads CASSLSPVGTQYF.

The rearrangement joins TRBV20-1 to TRBJ2-1; TCRdb's assignment of TRBD1 cannot be checked, as there is no DNA. The CDR3 has 13 amino acids. CDR1 is DFQATT, CDR2 SNEGSKA, per germline (reference sequence). The CDR3 spells CSARAGGDNEQFF.

The J gene is TRBJ2-3, the V gene TRBV19; TCRdb lists TRBD2, though no DNA is available to test this call. The CDR3 is 14 residues long. CDR1 and CDR2 (germline): LNHDA, SQIVND (reference sequence). CDR3 in amino acids: CASSDGLAGDTQYF.

V is TRBV6-1 and J is TRBJ2-1; TCRdb proposes TRBD2, but this gene call is untestable without DNA. Germline V lookup: CDR1 MNHNS, CDR2 SASEGT. The CDR3 totals 16 residues. CDR3 protein: CATRDFRLAGEGEQFF.

This chain connects TRBV7-2 to TRBJ2-1. Germline-derived CDR1 and CDR2 are SGHTA and FQGNSA. The CDR3 runs to 15 residues. This chain's CDR3 is CASSLSVGGHNEQFF. The entire variable domain, with the rest obtained from reference TRBV7-2 and TRBJ2-1, is as follows: GAGVSQSPSNKVTEKGKDVELRCDPISGHTALYWYRQSLGQGLEFLIYFQGNSAPDKSGLPSDRFSAERTGGSVSTLTIQRTQQEDSAVYLCASSLSVGGHNEQFFGPGTRLTVL.

The CDR3 here is CASSLFRGSGNTIYF. The genes are TRBV7-2 and TRBJ1-3; there is no DNA to check the TCRdb D call of TRBD1. Per the germline V gene, CDR1 is SGHTA and CDR2 is FQGNSA. CDR3 size: 15 residues.

The chain is built from TRBV7-2 and TRBJ2-7. The CDR3 totals 13 residues. Germline loops: CDR1 SGHTA, CDR2 FQGNSA. This CDR3 reads CASSLGWFDEQYF.

The J gene is TRBJ1-2, the V gene TRBV6-5; TCRdb gives TRBD1 as the D gene, but with no DNA this cannot be confirmed. This CDR3 spans 15 amino acids. Germline V gene lookup returns CDR1 MNHEY and CDR2 SVGAGI. The CDR3 sequence: CASSFTGGEGVGYTF.

The chain carries TRBV7-2 and TRBJ2-7; TCRdb's assignment of TRBD2 cannot be checked, as there is no DNA. The germline V gene has CDR1 SGHTA and CDR2 FQGNSA. The CDR3 has 14 residues. The CDR3 spells CASSTASGEGEQYF.